The sequence of this T cell receptor beta chain was determined in a study of blood T cells in healthy people across ages. A sample-barcoded 5' primer and a J-beta primer mix were used in a second PCR of about 6 to 11 cycles. A single record per CDR3 protein comes from TCRdb applying MiXCR to the 5' RACE reads. This sample has roughly 680,000 distinct CDR3 sequences; under 25% occur once, and the top ten carry 3.6%. Total RNA was isolated from each sample in quantities of at least 6 micrograms. The CDR3 runs to 14 residues. CDR1 MGHRA and CDR2 YSYEKL come from the germline V gene. V gave up 2 bases and J gave up 0 bases, with 8 bases separating them.

The V gene is TRBV4-1, the J gene TRBJ2-7; D perhaps matches TRBD2 (6 bases). This clonotype was obtained from a man between 65 and 80 years old in good health. Sequencing was carried out using blood. This chain's CDR3 is CASSQSGGSYEQYF. The DNA for the CDR3 is TGCGCCAGCAGCCAATCCGGGGGCTCCTACGAGCAGTACTTC.